This T cell receptor beta chain was found in a study of regulatory T cells in long-lasting Graves disease. The sample's time point: newly diagnosed GD, antithyroid drugs for less than 3 months. There was RNA extracted from PBMCs, and the TCR library was made from it. Construction of the TCR beta libraries employed iRepertoire HTBI primers in conjunction with Arm-PCR of CDR3 regions. TCRdb analysed the multiplex PCR reads with MiXCR anew, one entry per CDR3 protein. The sample yields around 360,000 distinct CDR3 sequences, 15% to 20% seen once. Trimming removed 5 bases at V and 1 base at J, with 11 bases between. The CDR3 covers 15 residues. Germline V lookup: CDR1 SGHNT, CDR2 YENEEA. This clonotype was observed at least ten times. In addition, the sample was reused for a study of T cells in Graves' hyperthyroidism and ophthalmopathy.

Material: peripheral blood mononuclear cells (PBMCs), obtained at new diagnosis, from a patient treated with antithyroid drugs. The chain has TRBV11-3 and TRBJ2-2, with D tentatively TRBD1 (6 bases). The sequence was obtained from a woman under 30 with Graves disease. CDR3 sequence (DNA): TGTGCCAGCAGCCCCTCACAGGGGAACACCGGGGAGCTGTTTTTT. This encodes CASSPSQGNTGELFF.